This T cell receptor beta chain was recovered during a study of blood T cell repertoires in COVID-19. Across the study: The origin of the acute and convalescent COVID-19 samples was the United States, Italy and Spain. From T cells, B-cell-depleted T cells, or PBMCs came the material, which was cDNA or gDNA.

CDR3 length equals 16 residues. Looked up from germline, CDR1 is SGHVS and CDR2 is FNYEAQ. Germline trimming cut 5 bases from V and 4 bases from J; bases unmatched to any gene: 6. This clone was observed a few times. As handled by the study authors: Nucleated cell counts were estimated from reference gene primer amplification. Produced via immunoSEQ multiplex PCR; TCRdb's table is partial and in-frame only. That table supplies the V and J calls and clone size; D and trimming were determined from the DNA. Of 140,000 to 150,000 clones in the sample, roughly 79% were seen once. V and J are TRBV7-6 and TRBJ2-2; 11 positions agree with TRBD1. The sequenced sample consisted of peripheral blood. This sequence originates from an older woman with acute or convalescent COVID-19. The CDR3 coding sequence is TGTGCCAGCAGCCCAGGACAGGGGGCGAGCACCGGGGAGCTGTTTTTT. Translation gives CASSPGQGASTGELFF. Full variable domain (remainder filled in from reference TRBV7-6 and TRBJ2-2): GAGVSQSPRYKVTKRGQDVALRCDPISGHVSLYWYRQALGQGPEFLTYFNYEAQQDKSGLPNDRFSAERPEGSISTLTIQRTEQRDSAMYRCASSPGQGASTGELFFGEGSRLTVL.